One and the same sample provided the 10 T cell receptor beta chains below, sequenced in a study of cytomegalovirus exposure and HLA in healthy donors. PCR was performed using 60 Vbeta and 13 Jbeta primers. Method: immunoSEQ multiplex PCR; TCRdb's copy keeps in-frame clones and lacks some. This table holds 110,000 to 150,000 clones, over 8% found once. The sample taken for sequencing was PBMCs. Receptors were obtained from a male donor in good health and CMV-seronegative.

This clone was counted a few times. This rearrangement joins TRBV29-1 to TRBJ1-4; a possible D gene is TRBD1 (5 bases). V dropped 2 bases and J dropped 6 bases, with 13 bases sitting between them. The CDR3 is made up of 14 amino acids. Per the germline V gene, CDR1 is SQVTM and CDR2 is ANQGSEA. As DNA, the CDR3 is TGCAGCGTTGAATGGTTCGGGGGGGATGAAAAACTGTTTTTT. It translates to CSVEWFGGDEKLFF.

This rearrangement joins TRBV5-1 to TRBJ2-7, with D possibly matching TRBD2 (6 bases). Germline V gene data show CDR1 as SGHRS and CDR2 as YFSETQ. V lost 0 bases and J 6 bases, leaving 7 bases between the germline ends. The CDR3 has 12 residues. DNA for the CDR3: TGCGCCAGCAGCTTGGGCGGGGCCGAGCAGTACTTC. Encoded protein: CASSLGGAEQYF. The full variable domain, its missing parts supplied by reference TRBV5-1 and TRBJ2-7, is KAGVTQTPRYLIKTRGQQVTLSCSPISGHRSVSWYQQTPGQGLQFLFEYFSETQRNKGNFPGRFSGRQFSNSRSEMNVSTLELGDSALYLCASSLGGAEQYFGPGTRLTVT.

V usage is TRBV20-1 and J usage is TRBJ2-7; D remains ambiguous. The CDR3 runs to 11 residues. Deletions cut 7 bases from V and 5 bases from J, with 12 bases between. The germline CDR1 and CDR2 sequences are DFQATT and SNEGSKA (reference sequence). CDR3 coding DNA: TGCAGTGTCCTCGGGTACGACGAGCAGTACTTC. As protein: CSVLGYDEQYF.

This clone came up a few times. V and J are TRBV30 and TRBJ1-2; 10 positions match TRBD1. Germline V gene data show CDR1 as GTSNPN and CDR2 as SVGIG (reference sequence). The CDR3 has 14 amino acids. The V gene end was trimmed by 4 bases and the J gene end by 8 bases; junction bases not matched to a gene: 10. The CDR3 sequence: CAWIRQGALGGYTF. The CDR3 coding sequence is TGTGCCTGGATCAGACAGGGGGCTCTAGGAGGCTACACCTTC.

This chain joins TRBV6-1 and TRBJ2-5; D not certain. Germline values: CDR1 MNHNS, CDR2 SASEGT. Trimming shortened V by 0 bases and J by 5 bases, and 13 bases separated the two germline ends. The length of the CDR3 is 15 residues. The CDR3 nucleotides are TGTGCCAGCAGTGAAGCCCCACGGAGATGGGAGACCCAGTACTTC. Amino acids: CASSEAPRRWETQYF.

This clone showed up just a few times. The rearrangement joins TRBV28 to TRBJ1-1; unclear D gene. From germline, CDR1 is MDHEN and CDR2 SYDVKM. The V end was cut by 8 bases, the J end by 2 bases, with 15 bases between. This CDR3 region has 14 residues. The CDR3 coding sequence is TGTGCCAGCCGGTACCCGAAAACTAACACTGAAGCTTTCTTT. Amino acids: CASRYPKTNTEAFF.

The V and J genes are TRBV19 and TRBJ1-5; the D is unclear. This CDR3 contains 13 residues. V lost 3 bases, J lost 4 bases, and 7 bases lay in between. Germline CDR1 and CDR2: LNHDA and SQIVND (reference sequence). The chain's CDR3 is CASSILGNQPQHF. Here the CDR3 DNA reads TGTGCCAGTAGTATCCTCGGGAATCAGCCCCAGCATTTT.

The sample holds a few counts of this clone. V is TRBV7-3 and J is TRBJ2-3; 8 bases match TRBD1. Germline CDR1 reads SGHTA; CDR2 reads FQGTGA. The ends lost 5 bases at V and 0 bases at J; junction bases unmatched: 7. CDR3 size: 16 residues. The CDR3 sequence: CASSQQGVSSTDTQYF. CDR3 coding DNA: TGTGCCAGCAGCCAACAGGGGGTCTCGAGCACAGATACGCAGTATTTT.

The gene calls are TRBV2 and TRBJ1-2; 9 bases are shared with TRBD1. CDR1 SNHLY and CDR2 FYNNEI come from the germline V gene. With 6 bases clipped from V and 4 bases from J, the junction kept 6 bases outside the gene matches. The CDR3 extends over 14 amino acids. As DNA, the CDR3 is TGTGCCAGCAGGGGGACAGGGCGGTTCTATGGCTACACCTTC. Protein: CASRGTGRFYGYTF.

A few counts support this clone. The chain links TRBV5-1 to TRBJ1-5, with D perhaps matching TRBD1 (5 bases). Per germline, CDR1 SGHRS and CDR2 YFSETQ. Trimming stripped 0 bases from V and 5 bases from J, with 12 bases between. The CDR3 loop spans 15 amino acids. CDR3 amino acids: CASSLDSGGDQPQHF. The CDR3 DNA follows: TGCGCCAGCAGCTTGGACAGCGGGGGGGATCAGCCCCAGCATTTT. Combining the CDR3 with reference TRBV5-1 and TRBJ1-5 gives the whole variable domain KAGVTQTPRYLIKTRGQQVTLSCSPISGHRSVSWYQQTPGQGLQFLFEYFSETQRNKGNFPGRFSGRQFSNSRSEMNVSTLELGDSALYLCASSLDSGGDQPQHFGDGTRLSIL.